These T cell receptor beta chains were read from a single sample in a study of blood T cell repertoires in COVID-19. Clones were sequenced by immunoSEQ multiplex PCR, and TCRdb holds only the in-frame ones, with some missing. The data contain 250,000 to 300,000 clones, approximately 87% of them singletons. The sample taken for sequencing was peripheral blood. The receptors originated from a woman aged 30 to 39 with COVID-19, enrolled during active disease. Both conserved end residues are trimmed from each CDR3. Each record gives: J gene, V gene, CDR3 protein.

>TRBJ1-3|TRBV27
ASSSGQGRNTIY
>TRBJ1-2|TRBV18
ASSPYVAAGGGGDYGYT
>TRBJ2-7|TRBV5-4
ASSSRDRDGEQY
>TRBJ2-5|TRBV10-3
AISAGTGTWRETQY
>TRBJ1-6|TRBV10-2
AIRTGSSYNSPLH
>TRBJ1-4|TRBV5-1
ASSLERNEKLF
>TRBJ1-1|TRBV6-1
ASSEQANTEAF
>TRBJ2-2|TRBV28
ASSLLGQGFPGELF
>TRBJ2-5|TRBV3-1/TRBV3-2
ASSPGTSGEQETQY
>TRBJ1-4|TRBV15
ATSSFGTGLREKLF
>TRBJ2-7|TRBV27
ASSLTMRGRGLEQY
>TRBJ2-1|TRBV10-3
ATDNMEGNEQF
>TRBJ1-1|TRBV18
ASSPLDRAHEAF
>TRBJ2-1|TRBV3-1/TRBV3-2
ASSQVVPTAYNEQF
>TRBJ2-3|TRBV2
ASRGAGLLTDTQY
>TRBJ2-3|TRBV7-9
ATRGATDTQY
>TRBJ2-1|TRBV21-1
ASSKTKMTSGGPYNEQF
>TRBJ1-6|TRBV11-2
ASSLQGMGSPLH
>TRBJ2-5|TRBV25-1
ASSGDFTRETQY
>TRBJ2-2|TRBV21-1
ASSKGAFLGTRPGTGELF
>TRBJ2-3|TRBV6-5
ASSPRGGLLDTQY
>TRBJ2-7|TRBV5-1
ASSLAAGVPYEQY
>TRBJ2-3|TRBV27
ASSSLDTQY
>TRBJ2-3|TRBV2
ATGLLDTQY
>TRBJ1-2|TRBV5-6
ASSHSPTDFYGYT
>TRBJ2-1|TRBV3-1/TRBV3-2
ASSHRTSGGRGNEQF
>TRBJ1-1|TRBV5-6
ASSLFPAGFLNTEAF
>TRBJ1-4|TRBV5-4
ASSLAGTGEKLF
>TRBJ2-4|TRBV19
ASSRYGNIQY
>TRBJ1-5|TRBV7-2
ASSLEQGVNQPQH
>TRBJ2-1|TRBV28
ASSLIVAGVYNEQF
>TRBJ2-1|TRBV2
ASSINSYNEQF
>TRBJ2-1|TRBV19
AVRDKLYNEQF
>TRBJ2-5|TRBV29-1
SVPVSGGETQY
>TRBJ2-7|TRBV18
ASSRRGASYEQY
>TRBJ2-1|TRBV5-1
ASSLESGRNYNEQF
>TRBJ1-1|TRBV10-1
ASSDLGLNTEAF
>TRBJ1-2|TRBV28
ASSYLLGRGIGYT
>TRBJ2-2|TRBV5-6
ASSPLGTGSTGELF